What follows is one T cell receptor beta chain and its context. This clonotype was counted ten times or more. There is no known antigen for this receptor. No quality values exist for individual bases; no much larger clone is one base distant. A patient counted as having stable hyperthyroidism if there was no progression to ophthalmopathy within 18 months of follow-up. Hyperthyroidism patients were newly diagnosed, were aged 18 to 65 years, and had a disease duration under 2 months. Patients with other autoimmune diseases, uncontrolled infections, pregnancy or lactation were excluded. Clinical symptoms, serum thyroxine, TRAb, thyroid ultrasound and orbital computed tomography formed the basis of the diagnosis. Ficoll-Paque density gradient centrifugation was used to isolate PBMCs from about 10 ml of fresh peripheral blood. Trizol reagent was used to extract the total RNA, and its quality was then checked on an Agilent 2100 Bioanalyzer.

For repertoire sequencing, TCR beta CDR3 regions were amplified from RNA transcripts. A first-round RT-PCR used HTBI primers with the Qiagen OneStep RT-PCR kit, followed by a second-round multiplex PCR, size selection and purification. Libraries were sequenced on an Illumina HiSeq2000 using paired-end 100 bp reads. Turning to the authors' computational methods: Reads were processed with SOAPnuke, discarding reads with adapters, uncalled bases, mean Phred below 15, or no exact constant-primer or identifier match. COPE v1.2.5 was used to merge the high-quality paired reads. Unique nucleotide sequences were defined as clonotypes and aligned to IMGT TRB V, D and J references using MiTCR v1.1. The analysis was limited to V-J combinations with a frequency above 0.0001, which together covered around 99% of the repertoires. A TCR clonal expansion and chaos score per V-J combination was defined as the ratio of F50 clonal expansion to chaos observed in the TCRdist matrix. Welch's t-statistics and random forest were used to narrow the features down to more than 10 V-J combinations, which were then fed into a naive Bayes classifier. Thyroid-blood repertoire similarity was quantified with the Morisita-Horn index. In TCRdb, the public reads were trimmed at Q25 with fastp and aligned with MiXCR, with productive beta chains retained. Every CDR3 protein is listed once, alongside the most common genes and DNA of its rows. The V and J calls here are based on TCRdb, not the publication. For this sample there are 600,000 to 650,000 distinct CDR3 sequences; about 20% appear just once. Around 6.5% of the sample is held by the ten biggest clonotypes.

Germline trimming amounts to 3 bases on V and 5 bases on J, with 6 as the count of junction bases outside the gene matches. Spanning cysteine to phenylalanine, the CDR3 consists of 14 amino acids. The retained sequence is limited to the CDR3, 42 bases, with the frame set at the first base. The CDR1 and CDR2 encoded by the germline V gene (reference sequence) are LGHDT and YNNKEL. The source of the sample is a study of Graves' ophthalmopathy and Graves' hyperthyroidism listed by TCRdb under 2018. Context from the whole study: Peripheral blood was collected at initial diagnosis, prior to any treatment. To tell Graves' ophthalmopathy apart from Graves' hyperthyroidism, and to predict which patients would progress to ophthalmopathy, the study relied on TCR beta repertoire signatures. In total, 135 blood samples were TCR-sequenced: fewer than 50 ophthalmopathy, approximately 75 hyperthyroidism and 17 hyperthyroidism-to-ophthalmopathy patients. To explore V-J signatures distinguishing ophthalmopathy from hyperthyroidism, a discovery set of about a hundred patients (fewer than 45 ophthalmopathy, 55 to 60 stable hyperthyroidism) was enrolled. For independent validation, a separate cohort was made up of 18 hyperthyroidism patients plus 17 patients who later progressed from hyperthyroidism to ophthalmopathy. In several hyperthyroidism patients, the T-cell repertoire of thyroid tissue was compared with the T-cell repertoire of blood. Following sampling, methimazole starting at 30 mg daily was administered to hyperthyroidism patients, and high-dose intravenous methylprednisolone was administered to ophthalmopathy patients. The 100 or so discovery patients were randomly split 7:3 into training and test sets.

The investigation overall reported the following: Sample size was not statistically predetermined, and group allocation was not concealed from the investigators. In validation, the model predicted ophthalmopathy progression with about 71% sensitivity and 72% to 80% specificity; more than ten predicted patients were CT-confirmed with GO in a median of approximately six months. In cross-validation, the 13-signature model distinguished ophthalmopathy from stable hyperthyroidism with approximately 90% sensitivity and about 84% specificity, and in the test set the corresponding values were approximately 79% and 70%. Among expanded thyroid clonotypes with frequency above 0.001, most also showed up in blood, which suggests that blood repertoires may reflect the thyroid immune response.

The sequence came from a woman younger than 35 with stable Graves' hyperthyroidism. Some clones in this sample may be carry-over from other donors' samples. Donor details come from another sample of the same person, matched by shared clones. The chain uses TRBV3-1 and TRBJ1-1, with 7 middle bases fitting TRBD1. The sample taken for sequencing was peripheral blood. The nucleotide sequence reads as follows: TGTGCCAGCAGCCAGAGACAGGGCGATACTGAAGCTTTCTTT. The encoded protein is CASSQRQGDTEAFF.